This T cell receptor (beta chain) was sequenced for a study of T cells in Graves' hyperthyroidism and ophthalmopathy. General study findings and limits: Blood also carried most thyroid clonotypes expanded above 0.001.

Ahead of any ophthalmopathy symptoms, the blood sample was obtained at the first diagnosis of hyperthyroidism. The CDR3 extends over 16 amino acids. Trimming pared 0 bases from V and 4 bases from J, leaving 13 bases between. The germline CDR1 and CDR2 sequences are MNHNS and SASEGT. This clonotype has just one count. The antigen remains unidentified. A read error may be the cause here, since a much bigger clone is one base away. The conserved closing phenylalanine or tryptophan is absent in this CDR3, likely reflecting a read error. Amplified regions were TCR beta CDR3 sequences from RNA transcripts. Primed by the HTBI set, a first-round RT-PCR was run on the TCR CDR3. TCRdb independently ran MiXCR on the multiplex PCR reads; one entry per CDR3 protein. This sample has around 250,000 distinct CDR3 sequences, with roughly 14% found just once.

The source of this sequence is a woman aged 35 to 49 with Graves' hyperthyroidism that later progressed to Graves' ophthalmopathy. This chain joins TRBV6-1 and TRBJ1-5, with D possibly matching TRBD1 (5 bases). The sequencing sample was made of blood. This chain's CDR3 is CASSEARDGGNQPQHL. The CDR3 DNA reads TGTGCCAGCAGTGAAGCGAGGGACGGGGGGAATCAGCCCCAGCATCTT.